This paragraph reports one T cell receptor beta chain. Original processing methods: Amplification of reference gene primers was used by the study to estimate nucleated cell counts. Sequencing used immunoSEQ multiplex PCR; TCRdb keeps in-frame clones, though not all of them. That table furnishes V, J and clone size, whereas the DNA furnished D and trimming. This table holds about 320,000 clones, around 86% found once. Germline loops: CDR1 MGHDK, CDR2 SYGVNS. The V end was cut by 3 bases, the J end by 2 bases, with 19 bases between. The CDR3 contains 17 residues. Study members were between about 18 and 95 years old and lived in approximately 25 US regions. Either two negative PCRs, clearance, or symptom resolution qualified Cohort 3 donors as recovered. This specimen comes from a study of blood T cell repertoires in COVID-19.

This TCR was sampled from a woman aged 18-29 years who had recovered from COVID-19. The V gene is TRBV25-1, the J gene TRBJ2-5, with D possibly being TRBD1 (6 bases). Material for sequencing was PBMCs or T cells enriched from blood (not recorded which). In DNA form, the CDR3 reads TGTGCCAGCAGTGACCTCAGGGGAGTAGAAGGTCAAGAGACCCAGTACTTC. This sequence encodes CASSDLRGVEGQETQYF. Full variable domain (rest looked up from reference TRBV25-1 and TRBJ2-5): EADIYQTPRYLVIGTGKKITLECSQTMGHDKMYWYQQDPGMELHLIHYSYGVNSTEKGDLSSESTVSRIRTEHFPLTLESARPSHTSQYLCASSDLRGVEGQETQYFGPGTRLLVL.